The entry below describes one TCR beta chain. The antigen remains unidentified. V was trimmed by 3 bases and J by 2 bases, leaving 15 bases between them. This CDR3 spans 16 amino acids. Germline loops: CDR1 MNHNS, CDR2 SASEGT. The sample is drawn from a study of CD8+ T cells in alopecia areata. Sorted out of PBMCs were CD4+ T cells and CD8+ T cells. As the sequencing template, cDNA was produced by extracting RNA and reverse transcribing it. The assay was immunoSEQ multiplex PCR, and TCRdb's table has in-frame clones only and misses some. The sample contains 120,000 or so clones, over 60% of which appear only once. Whole-study findings and limits: Lesional scalp, especially alopecia totalis/universalis, showed higher clonality than normal scalp. TCRs were shared less clearly across patients than in mice, possibly for HLA-related reasons. Scalp repertoires also include resident alphabeta T cells from normal skin.

The clonotype originates from a human donor in good health. The rearrangement joins TRBV6-1 to TRBJ2-3; tentative D call: TRBD2 (6 bases). Sequenced material: CD4+ T cells sorted from blood. CDR3 nucleotide sequence: TGTGCCAGCAGTGATGGGACTTACAGGAACACAGATACGCAGTATTTT. This codes for CASSDGTYRNTDTQYF.